This T cell receptor (beta chain) stems from a study of T cells after yellow fever vaccination. Study context: Preparation of fractions with low cell numbers was performed using SMART-Seq v4 Ultra Low Input.

As to this clonotype: Its target is not known.

TCR cDNA was made by 5'RACE template switching, adding a universal primer site and UMIs. In TCRdb, the 5' RACE reads were re-called with MiXCR into one record per CDR3 protein. The sample carries a few hundred thousand distinct CDR3 sequences, less than 20% recorded once. CDR3 size: 15 residues. The trim removed 4 bases at V and 1 base at J, leaving 6 bases unmatched. Germline V gene sequence: CDR1 SGHRS, CDR2 YFSETQ. Study-level results: Repertoires obtained by FACS sorting could include abundant clonotypes that entered as contaminants from the bulk population.

The receptor was derived from a man aged 25-45 years who received the YFV17D yellow fever vaccine. Specimen: PBMCs, collected 15 days after the yellow fever booster vaccination. J is TRBJ2-7 and V is TRBV5-1, with 9 bases that match TRBD2. The CDR3 sequence: CASSISGSHSYEQYF. The CDR3, as DNA: TGCGCCAGCAGCATTAGCGGGAGCCATTCCTACGAGCAGTACTTC. The whole variable domain, remainder taken from reference TRBV5-1 and TRBJ2-7, is KAGVTQTPRYLIKTRGQQVTLSCSPISGHRSVSWYQQTPGQGLQFLFEYFSETQRNKGNFPGRFSGRQFSNSRSEMNVSTLELGDSALYLCASSISGSHSYEQYFGPGTRLTVT.